The 22 T cell receptor beta chains below were found in one sample sequenced in a study of T cells in Graves' hyperthyroidism and ophthalmopathy. RNA transcripts provided the source from which TCR beta CDR3 regions were amplified. When the TCR CDR3 underwent first-round RT-PCR, the HTBI primer set was used. TCRdb ran MiXCR on the multiplex PCR reads and lists one entry per CDR3 protein. The table has under 400,000 distinct CDR3 sequences, 21% seen once. Specimen: blood. The receptors here all came from a woman between 45 and 65 years old with Graves' hyperthyroidism.

Ten or more counts support this clonotype. The V and J genes are TRBV2 and TRBJ1-5, with D possibly being TRBD1 (5 bases). This CDR3 has 13 residues. Germline assignment: CDR1 SNHLY and CDR2 FYNNEI. V was shortened by 6 bases and J by 3 bases, with 9 bases between the two germline ends. The CDR3 DNA follows: TGTGCCAGCAGGACAGAACTCAATCAGCCCCAGCATTTT. Residues: CASRTELNQPQHF.

This clonotype has just a few counts. This chain uses TRBV3-1 with TRBJ2-2, with D possibly TRBD1 on 7 matching bases. CDR1 and CDR2 (germline): LGHDT, YNNKEL (reference sequence). Trimming took off 0 bases at V and 6 bases at J, with 14 bases between the two ends. CDR3 size: 16 residues. DNA for the CDR3: TGTGCCAGCAGCCAAGAGGCCAGGGGGGTTGCCGGGGAGCTGTTTTTT. Its translation is CASSQEARGVAGELFF.

The V gene is TRBV3-1, the J gene TRBJ1-5, with a tentative D call TRBD1 (6 bases). The CDR3 covers 15 residues. The V gene lost 0 bases and the J gene lost 11 bases, with 17 bases spanning the gap. Germline assignment: CDR1 LGHDT and CDR2 YNNKEL (reference sequence). The CDR3 region has the DNA TGTGCCAGCAGCCAAGATACCGGCAGGGGAAGAGCCCAGCATTTT. Translated: CASSQDTGRGRAQHF. Looking up the rest from reference TRBV3-1 and TRBJ1-5 gives the full variable domain: DTAVSQTPKYLVTQMGNDKSIKCEQNLGHDTMYWYKQDSKKFLKIMFSYNNKELIINETVPNRFSPKSPDKAHLNLHINSLELGDSAVYFCASSQDTGRGRAQHFGDGTRLSIL.

The count of this clonotype is one. This chain links TRBV27 with TRBJ1-2; D possibly corresponds to TRBD1 (5 bases). V shed 4 bases and J shed 9 bases, with 21 bases lying between them. Germline V gene data show CDR1 as MNHEY and CDR2 as SMNVEV (reference sequence). This CDR3 comprises 15 residues. The CDR3 loop reads CASSSAFFGGVRYTF. Written as DNA, the CDR3 is TGTGCCAGCAGTTCCGCCTTCTTTGGAGGGGTCCGCTACACCTTC.

This clonotype appeared many times. V usage is TRBV30 and J usage is TRBJ1-2, with D hard to call. V lost 0 bases and J lost 0, with 8 bases in between. The germline gives CDR1 GTSNPN, CDR2 SVGIG (reference sequence). This CDR3 is 14 amino acids long. The CDR3 sequence: CAWSVGTTNYGYTF. CDR3 in DNA: TGTGCCTGGAGTGTCGGCACCACTAACTATGGCTACACCTTC.

This clonotype was detected ten times or more. V and J are TRBV28 and TRBJ2-4; D unclear. CDR1 MDHEN and CDR2 SYDVKM come from the germline V gene. The CDR3 is 16 amino acids. The V end was cut by 6 bases, the J end by 0 bases, with 15 bases between. The CDR3 region has the DNA TGTGCCAGCAGCCCCGTGTTTGACCCAGCCAAAAACATTCAGTACTTC. Translated, it gives CASSPVFDPAKNIQYF.

This clonotype was observed many times. This rearrangement joins TRBV9 to TRBJ2-1, with D possibly matching TRBD2 (5 bases). The length of the CDR3 is 13 residues. Trimming removed 7 bases at V and 7 bases at J, with 15 bases between. Germline V lookup: CDR1 SGDLS, CDR2 YYNGEE. The CDR3 DNA reads as TGTGCCAGCGCCCTACTGTCGGGGAATGAGCAGTTCTTC. Translating it yields CASALLSGNEQFF.

CDR3 sequence: CASSPPGVGRGNTEAFF. The CDR3 DNA follows: TGTGCCAGCTCACCACCGGGCGTCGGCAGGGGGAACACTGAAGCTTTCTTT. The rearrangement links TRBV18 to TRBJ1-1, with D perhaps TRBD1 (6 bases). The CDR3 extends over 17 amino acids. The V gene's germline CDR1 is KGHSH and CDR2 LQKENI. V lost 0 bases to trimming and J lost 1 base, with 15 bases between them.

This clonotype was seen ten or more times. The chain uses TRBV11-2 and TRBJ2-1; 8 bases are shared with TRBD2. The CDR3 sequence is 15 residues long. V was clipped by 5 bases and J by 2 bases; unmatched bases: 5. Germline V gene sequence: CDR1 SGHAT, CDR2 FQNNGV. In DNA, the CDR3 is TGTGCCAGCAGCCTTACTAGCGGAGCCTACAATGAGCAGTTCTTC. Its protein product is CASSLTSGAYNEQFF. The full variable domain, its missing parts supplied by reference TRBV11-2 and TRBJ2-1, is EAGVAQSPRYKIIEKRQSVAFWCNPISGHATLYWYQQILGQGPKLLIQFQNNGVVDDSQLPKDRFSAERLKGVDSTLKIQPAKLEDSAVYLCASSLTSGAYNEQFFGPGTRLTVL.

This clonotype was picked up many times. The chain uses TRBV20-1 and TRBJ2-5; a possible D gene is TRBD2 (6 bases). The CDR3 sequence is 13 residues long. Germline assignment: CDR1 DFQATT and CDR2 SNEGSKA (reference sequence). Trimming took off 4 bases at V and 2 bases at J, with 11 bases between the two ends. The CDR3 DNA reads TGCAGTGCTATGGCCGGGGGTCAAGAGACCCAGTACTTC. Its translation is CSAMAGGQETQYF.

The sample holds many counts of this clonotype. The chain joins TRBV30 to TRBJ2-7; 7 positions match TRBD1. CDR1 and CDR2 (germline): GTSNPN, SVGIG (reference sequence). CDR3 length: 14 amino acids. V dropped 3 bases and J dropped 2; count of bases not matched to a gene: 7. The CDR3 bases are TGTGCCTGGAGGGCCAGGGGGATTGCCTACGAGCAGTACTTC. As protein: CAWRARGIAYEQYF.

The J gene is TRBJ2-2, the V gene TRBV18, with 8 bases identical to TRBD2. With V trimmed by 3 bases and J by 5 bases, 11 bases remained unmatched. CDR3 length: 17 residues. The germline V gene has CDR1 KGHSH and CDR2 LQKENI. This chain's CDR3 is CASSPISGTRRTGELFF. The CDR3 DNA is TGTGCCAGCTCACCTATCTCCGGGACTAGACGTACCGGGGAGCTGTTTTTT.

In this sample, this clonotype turned up many times. V is TRBV30 and J is TRBJ2-7; D might be TRBD1 or TRBD2, each matching 5 bases. V lost 6 bases to trimming and J lost 4 bases, with 13 bases between them. The CDR3 sequence is 12 residues long. The germline gives CDR1 GTSNPN, CDR2 SVGIG (reference sequence). The CDR3 nucleotides read TGTGCCTGTACGGGGACCGATTACGAGCAGTACTTC. As protein: CACTGTDYEQYF.

The rearrangement links TRBV2 to TRBJ2-4; tentative D call: TRBD2 (5 bases). Per germline, CDR1 SNHLY and CDR2 FYNNEI. Trimming stripped 4 bases from V and 3 bases from J, with 19 bases between. CDR3 length: 17 amino acids. Here the CDR3 DNA reads TGTGCCAGCAGTGGCCCGACTGAGGGAAATGGCAAAAACATTCAGTACTTC. Its protein product is CASSGPTEGNGKNIQYF.

This clonotype appeared a few times. V usage is TRBV9 and J usage is TRBJ2-1; 8 bases agree with TRBD2. The V and J ends lost 3 bases and 5 bases, in that order; junction bases with no gene match: 13. The CDR3 runs 17 residues. CDR1 is SGDLS, CDR2 YYNGEE, per germline. DNA for the CDR3: TGTGCCAGCAGCGCACAATTGGGGCGGGAGGTCAACAATGAGCAGTTCTTC. Residues: CASSAQLGREVNNEQFF.

At least ten counts were recorded for this clonotype. The gene calls are TRBV6-2 or TRBV6-3 and TRBJ2-1; 9 bases fit TRBD2. Germline values: CDR1 MNHEY, CDR2 SVGEGT. This CDR3 region has 14 residues. V shed 8 bases, J shed 9 bases, and the junction held 11 bases outside the gene matches. The CDR3 protein is CASRDSGRGIEQFF. The CDR3 coding sequence is TGTGCCAGCCGGGATAGCGGGAGAGGGATTGAGCAGTTCTTC.

Ten or more counts support this clonotype. V gene TRBV7-9 combines with J gene TRBJ1-2, with D perhaps TRBD1 (6 bases). V was cut by 2 bases and J by 13 bases, with 17 bases left in between. Germline V gene lookup returns CDR1 SEHNR and CDR2 FQNEAQ (reference sequence). The CDR3 sequence is 13 residues long. As DNA, the CDR3 is TGTGCCAGCAGCTTACTCCTCCAGGGGTTCTTCACCTTC. Protein: CASSLLLQGFFTF. Filled out from reference TRBV7-9 and TRBJ1-2, the complete variable domain reads DTGVSQNPRHKITKRGQNVTFRCDPISEHNRLYWYRQTLGQGPEFLTYFQNEAQLEKSRLLSDRFSAERPKGSFSTLEIQRTEQGDSAMYLCASSLLLQGFFTFGSGTRLTVV.

Points on this clonotype: This sequence may be a read error, since a much larger clone differs from it by one base. V usage is TRBV20-1 and J usage is TRBJ2-3; perhaps TRBD2 as D (6 bases). The CDR3 covers 14 residues. V lost 3 bases and J lost 4, with 14 bases in between. CDR1 and CDR2 (germline): DFQATT, SNEGSKA (reference sequence). The CDR3 region is CSARALGGADTQYF. DNA of the CDR3: TGCAGTGCTAGGGCCCTAGGCGGGGCAGATACGCAGTATTTT.

The chain carries TRBV4-1 and TRBJ2-1; TRBD2 matches at 9 bases. In germline, CDR1 is MGHRA, CDR2 YSYEKL. CDR3 length equals 16 residues. V gave up 1 base and J gave up 4 bases; unmatched junction bases: 5. The CDR3 protein is CASSQGPSGGYNEQFF. The CDR3, as DNA: TGCGCCAGCAGCCAAGGGCCCAGCGGGGGGTACAATGAGCAGTTCTTC.

At least ten counts were recorded for this clonotype. V is TRBV12-5 and J is TRBJ2-7, with a possible D match to TRBD2 (6 bases). V lost 7 bases and J 5 bases, leaving 15 bases between the germline ends. Per germline, CDR1 LGHNT and CDR2 FRNRAP. The CDR3 runs 13 residues. The CDR3 here is CASARSGGNEQYF. DNA of the CDR3: TGTGCTAGTGCCCGGAGTGGAGGGAACGAGCAGTACTTC.

A few counts support this clonotype. This CDR3 is CASSLARRGILTGELFF. The DNA for the CDR3 is TGCGCCAGCAGCTTGGCCAGAAGGGGGATTCTCACCGGGGAGCTGTTTTTT. The chain joins TRBV5-1 to TRBJ2-2, with D possibly being TRBD1 (6 bases). The V end lost 0 bases, the J end lost 4 bases, and 16 bases lay between the germline ends. Germline CDR1 is SGHRS and CDR2 is YFSETQ. The CDR3 sequence is 17 residues long.

This clonotype showed up many times. The V and J genes are TRBV5-6 and TRBJ1-5, with D hard to call. CDR1 and CDR2 (germline): SGHDT, YYEEEE. This CDR3 spans 15 amino acids. V lost 2 bases, J lost 2 bases, and 11 bases lay in between. CDR3 loop: CASSFRVLGNQPQHF. CDR3 in DNA: TGTGCCAGCAGCTTTAGGGTTCTCGGCAATCAGCCCCAGCATTTT.